Shown below are 14 T cell receptor beta chains from a single sample sequenced in a study of monozygotic twins with cystic fibrosis. Data came from immunoSEQ multiplex PCR; TCRdb stores just in-frame clones and leaves some out. Among 25,000 to 35,000 clones listed, approximately 86% were seen once. Sequenced: blood. The source is a girl aged 2 to 9 with cystic fibrosis.

This CDR3 is CASSQGFYEQYF. The CDR3 DNA reads as TGTGCCAGCAGCCAGGGATTCTACGAGCAGTACTTC. The J gene is TRBJ2-7, the V gene TRBV28; possible D gene TRBD1, 5 bases. V was trimmed by 6 bases and J by 3 bases, leaving 9 bases between them. The CDR3 sequence is 12 residues long. Germline CDR1 and CDR2: MDHEN and SYDVKM.

The CDR3 spells CASSPRAQGHLYEQYF. The CDR3, as DNA: TGTGCCAGCAGCCCGAGGGCGCAGGGCCATCTCTACGAGCAGTACTTC. V is TRBV7-8 and J is TRBJ2-7, with D perhaps TRBD1 or TRBD2 (5 bases each). This CDR3 has 16 residues. Germline V gene data show CDR1 as SGHVS and CDR2 as FQNEAQ. V lost 5 bases and J lost 3, with 20 bases in between.

The V call is TRBV5-4, the J call TRBJ2-7; 9 bases fit TRBD1. The V segment lost 3 bases and the J segment 5 bases; nucleotides outside the gene matches: 6. Germline V gene lookup returns CDR1 SGHNT and CDR2 YYREEE (reference sequence). The CDR3 loop spans 14 amino acids. The CDR3 DNA reads as TGTGCCAGCAGCTCGGGACAGGGTCAGAACGAGCAGTACTTC. Encoded protein: CASSSGQGQNEQYF.

The chain couples TRBV7-8 to TRBJ1-1; D remains ambiguous. In germline, CDR1 is SGHVS, CDR2 FQNEAQ. CDR3 length: 15 amino acids. Trimming took off 1 base at V and 1 base at J, with 10 bases between the two ends. For the CDR3, the DNA is TGTGCCAGCAGCTTAGATTTATGGCGGAACACTGAAGCTTTCTTT. As protein: CASSLDLWRNTEAFF.

The chain employs TRBV19 and TRBJ1-5, with TRBD1 matching 11 bases. This CDR3 has 14 residues. From germline, CDR1 is LNHDA and CDR2 SQIVND (reference sequence). Trimming cost V 6 bases and J 4 bases; bases outside gene matches: 2. The CDR3 nucleotides are TGTGCCAGTAGCGGGACAGGGGGGAATCAGCCCCAGCATTTT. Its translation: CASSGTGGNQPQHF.

V and J are TRBV5-1 and TRBJ1-2, with D possibly TRBD1 on 6 matching bases. The CDR3 loop spans 17 amino acids. CDR1 and CDR2 from the germline V gene are SGHRS and YFSETQ. V lost 6 bases, J lost 0 bases, and 21 bases lay in between. The CDR3 DNA reads TGCGCCAGCACCTTAGACAGGAGGCCGATGTCTAACTATGGCTACACCTTC. Its translation: CASTLDRRPMSNYGYTF.

The chain joins TRBV7-9 to TRBJ1-1; D unclear. V was shortened by 2 bases and J by 4 bases, with 11 bases between the two germline ends. The germline gives CDR1 SEHNR, CDR2 FQNEAQ (reference sequence). The CDR3 has 14 amino acids. The CDR3 sequence: CASSLNTEGTEAFF. The DNA for the CDR3 is TGTGCCAGCAGCTTAAACACGGAGGGCACTGAAGCTTTCTTT.

The chain couples TRBV11-2 to TRBJ2-7; D gene ambiguous. V lost 1 base and J lost 5, with 12 bases in between. Germline V gene data show CDR1 as SGHAT and CDR2 as FQNNGV. CDR3 length: 14 amino acids. Written as DNA, the CDR3 is TGTGCCAGCAGCTTAGCCCAGTCTAAGGACGAGCAGTACTTC. This encodes CASSLAQSKDEQYF.

The chain is built from TRBV14 and TRBJ2-7; 10 nucleotides agree with TRBD2. Germline lookup yields CDR1 SGHDN and CDR2 FVKESK. This CDR3 spans 15 amino acids. V trimming: 4 bases; J trimming: 3 bases; junction bases outside the gene matches: 6. CDR3 nucleotides: TGTGCCAGCAGCCGAGTCCTAGCGGGAGTCTACGAGCAGTACTTC. This sequence encodes CASSRVLAGVYEQYF.

The chain has TRBV6-1 and TRBJ1-4; possible D gene TRBD1, 5 bases. CDR3 size: 15 residues. Germline CDR1 MNHNS, CDR2 SASEGT. The V end was cut by 2 bases, the J end by 3 bases, with 10 bases between. CDR3 loop: CASSESGVANEKLFF. In DNA form, the CDR3 reads TGTGCCAGCAGTGAATCGGGGGTGGCTAATGAAAAACTGTTTTTT.

V and J are TRBV27 and TRBJ2-6; D is perhaps TRBD1 or TRBD2 (5 bases each). Trimming removed 6 bases at V and 4 bases at J, with 19 bases between. The CDR3 covers 17 residues. Germline V lookup: CDR1 MNHEY, CDR2 SMNVEV (reference sequence). CDR3 sequence (DNA): TGTGCCAGCAGCGACCGGGACGGAGGATCCGGGGCCAACGTCCTGACTTTC. This translates into CASSDRDGGSGANVLTF.

The chain employs TRBV11-2 and TRBJ1-6; 7 bases fit TRBD1. V lost 1 base to trimming and J lost 8 bases; unmatched junction nucleotides: 5. The germline gives CDR1 SGHAT, CDR2 FQNNGV. CDR3 length equals 15 residues. The CDR3 nucleotides are TGTGCCAGCAGCTTAGTTGCAGGGGGTGATTCACCCCTCCACTTT. Translation gives CASSLVAGGDSPLHF.

The chain combines TRBV6-6 with TRBJ2-7; TRBD2 matches 13 bases. J gave up 5 bases and V 6 bases, and 7 bases lay outside the gene matches. Looked up from germline, CDR1 is MNHNY and CDR2 is SVGAGI (reference sequence). This CDR3 region has 15 residues. The CDR3 coding sequence is TGTGCCAGCAGCTCCGGACTAGCGGGAGTGGACGAGCAGTACTTC. Protein: CASSSGLAGVDEQYF.

The chain couples TRBV19 to TRBJ2-5; D is unclear. Germline CDR1 reads LNHDA; CDR2 reads SQIVND (reference sequence). CDR3 size: 16 residues. Trimming removed 1 base from V and 2 bases from J, with 14 bases in between. CDR3 nucleotide sequence: TGTGCCAGTAGTATAGGATGGCGTACGGATCAAGAGACCCAGTACTTC. Translated, it gives CASSIGWRTDQETQYF. The full variable domain, with the rest looked up from reference TRBV19 and TRBJ2-5, is DGGITQSPKYLFRKEGQNVTLSCEQNLNHDAMYWYRQDPGQGLRLIYYSQIVNDFQKGDIAEGYSVSREKKESFPLTVTSAQKNPTAFYLCASSIGWRTDQETQYFGPGTRLLVL.